The 6 T cell receptor beta chains listed next were all sequenced from one sample in a study of beta chain features in type 1 diabetes. TCRB transcripts that were expressed got sequenced, as all of the isolated RNA had been reverse transcribed. Sequencing used immunoSEQ multiplex PCR; TCRdb keeps in-frame clones, though not all of them. The top ten hold about 6.6% of the sample, which has about 320,000 clones, about 14% seen once. The sequencing input was central memory CD4+ T cells from blood. The receptor source for this set is a man under 40 in good health.

V is TRBV6-6 and J is TRBJ2-7; D unresolved. With 5 bases removed from V and 2 bases from J, the gap between germline ends came to 10 bases. This CDR3 has 13 residues. CDR1 is MNHNY and CDR2 is SVGAGI in the germline V gene (reference sequence). In nucleotides, the CDR3 is TGTGCCAGCAGTGGTGTAGCTACCTACGAGCAGTACTTC. This translates into CASSGVATYEQYF.

The chain uses TRBV29-1 and TRBJ1-1, with D tentatively TRBD1 (5 bases). The germline gives CDR1 SQVTM, CDR2 ANQGSEA. V lost 6 bases to trimming and J lost 1 base, with 12 bases between them. CDR3 length equals 13 residues. This chain's CDR3 is CSVAKTANTEAFF. The CDR3 DNA sequence: TGCAGCGTGGCCAAGACAGCGAACACTGAAGCTTTCTTT.

This clone was seen a few times. The chain recombines TRBV10-3 with TRBJ1-6, with D tentatively TRBD1 (6 bases). This CDR3 has 13 amino acids. V lost 7 bases and J lost 10, with 14 bases in between. Germline V gene sequence: CDR1 ENHRY, CDR2 SYGVKD. The CDR3 bases are TGTGCCATCAAGGGCCAGGGGCGGTCACCCCTCCACTTT. Encoded protein: CAIKGQGRSPLHF.

The chain has TRBV5-1 and TRBJ2-6; weak D call: TRBD1 (5 bases). Trimming pared 0 bases from V and 1 base from J, leaving 5 bases between. The CDR3 extends over 15 amino acids. Germline V gives CDR1 SGHRS, CDR2 YFSETQ. Here the CDR3 reads CASSLAGSGANVLTF. The CDR3 DNA is TGCGCCAGCAGCTTGGCAGGGTCTGGGGCCAACGTCCTGACTTTC.

This clone was counted between two and nine times. The chain is built from TRBV29-1 and TRBJ1-3; tentative D call: TRBD1 (5 bases). CDR1 and CDR2 (germline): SQVTM, ANQGSEA. This CDR3 contains 15 residues. Trimming shortened V by 8 bases and J by 2 bases, and 19 bases separated the two germline ends. CDR3 region: CSLGVARVPGNTIYF. CDR3 bases: TGCAGCTTGGGGGTTGCCAGGGTGCCTGGAAACACCATATATTTT.

A few counts support this clone. The J gene is TRBJ1-1, the V gene TRBV4-2; D gene unclear. Germline CDR1 is LGHNA and CDR2 is YNFKEQ. CDR3 size: 13 residues. V lost 1 base and J lost 7, with 10 bases in between. In DNA, the CDR3 is TGTGCCAGCAGCCAAGTCTCCGGGATTGAAGCTTTCTTT. Its translation is CASSQVSGIEAFF.